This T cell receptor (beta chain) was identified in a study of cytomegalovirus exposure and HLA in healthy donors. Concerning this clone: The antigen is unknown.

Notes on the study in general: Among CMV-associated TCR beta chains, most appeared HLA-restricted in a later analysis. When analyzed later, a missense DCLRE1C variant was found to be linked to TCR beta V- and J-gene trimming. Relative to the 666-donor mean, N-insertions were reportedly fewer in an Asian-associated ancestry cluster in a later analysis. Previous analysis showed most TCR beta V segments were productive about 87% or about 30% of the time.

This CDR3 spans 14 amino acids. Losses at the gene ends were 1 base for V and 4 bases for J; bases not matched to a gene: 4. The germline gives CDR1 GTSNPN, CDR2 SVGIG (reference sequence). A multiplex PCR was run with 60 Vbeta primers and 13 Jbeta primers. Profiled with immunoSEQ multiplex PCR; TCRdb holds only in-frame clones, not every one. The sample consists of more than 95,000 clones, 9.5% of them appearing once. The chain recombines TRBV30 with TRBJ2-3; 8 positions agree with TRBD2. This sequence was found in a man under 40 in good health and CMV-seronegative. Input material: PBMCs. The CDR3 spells CAWSDRGGADTQYF. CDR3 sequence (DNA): TGTGCCTGGAGTGACCGGGGGGGGGCAGATACGCAGTATTTT.